The next 17 T cell receptor beta chains were all read from a single sample in a study of CD8 T cells in Susac syndrome. Reverse transcription of 0.5 to 1 ug RNA was performed with random hexamers. TCRdb re-called the immunoSEQ multiplex PCR reads with MiXCR, one entry per CDR3 protein. Here the sample spans 250,000 to 300,000 distinct CDR3 sequences, roughly 85% being singletons. Sequencing was performed on CD8+ T cells from PBMCs. The receptors come from a human donor with multiple sclerosis.

The chain uses TRBV24-1 and TRBJ1-5, with a weak D call TRBD1 (6 bases). CDR1 KGHDR and CDR2 SFDVKD come from the germline V gene. Trimming removed 6 bases at V and 2 bases at J, with 13 bases between. This CDR3 has 15 residues. The CDR3 sequence: CATSPRTAGNQPQHF. CDR3 in DNA: TGTGCCACCAGTCCCCGGACAGCAGGCAATCAGCCCCAGCATTTT.

This clonotype was detected only once. This chain connects TRBV29-1 to TRBJ1-4; a possible D gene is TRBD1 (6 bases). V shed 3 bases and J shed 4 bases, with 15 bases lying between them. The CDR3 is 15 residues long. Germline assignment: CDR1 SQVTM and CDR2 ANQGSEA. The CDR3 DNA follows: TGCAGCGTTGATGTGGGGGGCGGGATTAATGAAAAACTGTTTTTT. It specifies CSVDVGGGINEKLFF.

This chain joins TRBV6-1 and TRBJ2-1; 8 bases fit TRBD2. The CDR3 is 14 residues long. The V gene's germline CDR1 is MNHNS and CDR2 SASEGT. With 3 bases clipped from V and 4 bases from J, the junction kept 2 bases outside the gene matches. This chain's CDR3 is CASSDPGGYNEQFF. The CDR3 nucleotides are TGTGCCAGCAGTGATCCGGGAGGGTACAATGAGCAGTTCTTC.

This chain connects TRBV10-3 to TRBJ1-1; possibly TRBD1 for D (6 bases). The CDR3 is made up of 13 amino acids. V lost 6 bases and J lost 1, with 9 bases in between. CDR1 and CDR2 (germline): ENHRY, SYGVKD. This CDR3 is CAIRETGNTEAFF. The CDR3 DNA is TGTGCCATCAGAGAGACAGGGAACACTGAAGCTTTCTTT.

The V call is TRBV4-3, the J call TRBJ2-5, with D unresolved. The germline gives CDR1 LGHNA, CDR2 YSLEER. The CDR3 covers 15 residues. Trimming pared 0 bases from V and 4 bases from J, leaving 12 bases between. The CDR3 bases are TGCGCCAGCAGCCAAGATAGGAGTGGGTTAGAGACCCAGTACTTC. Protein product: CASSQDRSGLETQYF.

J is TRBJ2-7 and V is TRBV28; tentatively, D is TRBD2 (5 bases). Trimming took 2 bases from V and 1 from J, leaving 9 bases between them. The CDR3 is 14 residues long. Germline lookup yields CDR1 MDHEN and CDR2 SYDVKM. The CDR3 protein is CASSLPDWSYEQYF. The CDR3 bases are TGTGCCAGCAGTTTACCGGACTGGTCCTACGAGCAGTACTTC.

This clonotype has a single count. The rearrangement uses TRBV7-9 and TRBJ1-1; D gene unclear. In germline, CDR1 is SEHNR, CDR2 FQNEAQ (reference sequence). This CDR3 is 11 amino acids long. The V and J ends lost 9 bases and 1 base respectively, with 6 bases between them. CDR3: CASLGNTEAFF. CDR3 DNA: TGTGCCAGTCTCGGGAACACTGAAGCTTTCTTT.

The chain is built from TRBV19 and TRBJ1-2; 8 positions match TRBD1. V lost 3 bases and J lost 6; bases outside the gene matches: 12. This CDR3 is built from 16 residues. CDR1 LNHDA and CDR2 SQIVND come from the germline V gene (reference sequence). The CDR3 here is CASSISPGGVLDGYTF. DNA for the CDR3: TGTGCCAGTAGTATCTCCCCAGGGGGCGTCCTGGATGGCTACACCTTC. The full variable domain, with the rest looked up from reference TRBV19 and TRBJ1-2, is DGGITQSPKYLFRKEGQNVTLSCEQNLNHDAMYWYRQDPGQGLRLIYYSQIVNDFQKGDIAEGYSVSREKKESFPLTVTSAQKNPTAFYLCASSISPGGVLDGYTFGSGTRLTVV.

V is TRBV28 and J is TRBJ2-1, with 9 bases matching TRBD1. Germline CDR1 MDHEN, CDR2 SYDVKM. The J segment lost 3 bases and the V segment lost 2 bases, leaving 17 bases of the junction unmatched. This CDR3 is 20 amino acids long. The DNA for the CDR3 is TGTGCCAGCAGTTTACTGACTGGGACAGGGATATATCGGGGCTACAATGAGCAGTTCTTC. Its protein is CASSLLTGTGIYRGYNEQFF.

The chain carries TRBV9 and TRBJ2-3; D is unresolved. The CDR3 has 16 amino acids. The germline CDR1 and CDR2 sequences are SGDLS and YYNGEE. V gave up 1 base and J gave up 0 bases, with 12 bases separating them. The CDR3 nucleotides are TGTGCCAGCAGCGTACTAGGCAGACATAGCACAGATACGCAGTATTTT. Translating gives CASSVLGRHSTDTQYF.

The chain recombines TRBV30 with TRBJ2-7; possibly TRBD1 for D (6 bases). V lost 3 bases to trimming and J lost 5 bases, with 11 bases between them. The CDR3 length is 12 residues. The germline V gene encodes CDR1 GTSNPN and CDR2 SVGIG (reference sequence). The CDR3, as DNA: TGTGCCTGGAGCTCACAGGGAGACGAGCAGTACTTC. This translates into CAWSSQGDEQYF.

The chain has TRBV30 and TRBJ1-4, with D possibly being TRBD1 (5 bases). The ends were cut back, 3 bases at V and 5 bases at J, with 19 bases in the middle. This CDR3 contains 16 residues. CDR1 is GTSNPN and CDR2 is SVGIG in the germline V gene (reference sequence). CDR3 protein: CAWSGTGRPLNEKLFF. The CDR3 DNA reads as TGTGCCTGGAGCGGGACCGGCAGGCCCTTAAATGAAAAACTGTTTTTT.

The CDR3 region has the DNA TGTGCCAGCAGTATCAATACCCCGGGACCGATCGGGAGGTCGGAGCAGTACTTC. Protein product: CASSINTPGPIGRSEQYF. J is TRBJ2-7 and V is TRBV27; 7 bases map to TRBD2. CDR1 is MNHEY and CDR2 is SMNVEV in the germline V gene (reference sequence). Trimming at V came to 5 bases and at J to 7 bases, leaving 23 bases not matched to a gene. The CDR3 totals 18 residues.

This clonotype occurred a few times. The chain links TRBV29-1 to TRBJ2-7, with a weak D call TRBD1 (6 bases). Germline lookup yields CDR1 SQVTM and CDR2 ANQGSEA. CDR3 length: 13 residues. Trimming removed 4 bases from V and 2 bases from J, with 12 bases in between. Written as DNA, the CDR3 is TGCAGCGTTGTCAGGGACAATGCCTACGAGCAGTACTTC. It specifies CSVVRDNAYEQYF.

This clonotype was recorded once. The chain couples TRBV9 to TRBJ2-1; D may match TRBD1 or TRBD2 (5 bases each). From germline, CDR1 is SGDLS and CDR2 YYNGEE. The CDR3 is 16 amino acids. With 0 bases removed from V and 0 bases from J, the gap between germline ends came to 10 bases. The CDR3 here is CASSVGPGSSYNEQFF. For the CDR3, the DNA is TGTGCCAGCAGCGTAGGACCAGGGAGCTCCTACAATGAGCAGTTCTTC.

The chain recombines TRBV19 with TRBJ2-1, with 14 bases identical to TRBD2. The CDR3 length is 17 residues. With V trimmed by 0 bases and J by 7 bases, 5 bases remained unmatched. The germline CDR1 and CDR2 sequences are LNHDA and SQIVND (reference sequence). The CDR3 protein is CASSIDWTSGRLNEQFF. The DNA for the CDR3 is TGTGCCAGTAGTATAGACTGGACTAGCGGGAGGCTTAATGAGCAGTTCTTC.

The rearrangement links TRBV27 to TRBJ2-1, with 13 nucleotides matching TRBD2. The CDR3 contains 19 residues. In germline, CDR1 is MNHEY, CDR2 SMNVEV (reference sequence). Unmatched junction bases numbered 22, after V lost 8 bases and J lost 9 bases. The CDR3 loop is CASSVWGWTSGRGVSEQFF. CDR3 bases: TGTGCCAGCTCAGTTTGGGGGTGGACTAGCGGGAGAGGCGTTAGTGAGCAGTTCTTC.